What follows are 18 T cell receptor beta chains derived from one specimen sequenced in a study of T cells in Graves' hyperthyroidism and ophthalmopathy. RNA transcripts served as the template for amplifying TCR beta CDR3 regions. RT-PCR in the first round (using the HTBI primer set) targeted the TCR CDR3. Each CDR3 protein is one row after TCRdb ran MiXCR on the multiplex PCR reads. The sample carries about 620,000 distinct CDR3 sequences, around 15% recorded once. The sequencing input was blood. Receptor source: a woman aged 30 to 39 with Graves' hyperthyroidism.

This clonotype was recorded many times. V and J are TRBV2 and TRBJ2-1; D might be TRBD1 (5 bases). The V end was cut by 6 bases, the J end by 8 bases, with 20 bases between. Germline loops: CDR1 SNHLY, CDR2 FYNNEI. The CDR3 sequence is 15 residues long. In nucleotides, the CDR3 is TGTGCCAGCAGCCCCCCAGGACACCCTAACCATGAGCAGTTCTTC. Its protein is CASSPPGHPNHEQFF. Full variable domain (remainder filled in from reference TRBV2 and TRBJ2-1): EPEVTQTPSHQVTQMGQEVILRCVPISNHLYFYWYRQILGQKVEFLVSFYNNEISEKSEIFDDQFSVERPDGSNFTLKIRSTKLEDSAMYFCASSPPGHPNHEQFFGPGTRLTVL.

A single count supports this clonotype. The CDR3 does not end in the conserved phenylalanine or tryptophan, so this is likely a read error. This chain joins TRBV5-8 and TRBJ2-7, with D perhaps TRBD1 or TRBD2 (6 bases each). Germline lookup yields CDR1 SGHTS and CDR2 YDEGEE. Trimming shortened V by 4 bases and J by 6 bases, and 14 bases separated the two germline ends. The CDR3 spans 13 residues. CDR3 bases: TGTGCCAGCAGCGGCGGGGCAGGGGCCGAGCAGTACCTC. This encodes CASSGGAGAEQYL.

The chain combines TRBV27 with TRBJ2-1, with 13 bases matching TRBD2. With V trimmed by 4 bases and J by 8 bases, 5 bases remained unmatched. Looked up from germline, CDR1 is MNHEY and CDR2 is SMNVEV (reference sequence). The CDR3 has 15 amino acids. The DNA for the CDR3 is TGTGCCAGCAGTTCGGGACTAGCGGGATTTGATGAGCAGTTCTTC. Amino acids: CASSSGLAGFDEQFF.

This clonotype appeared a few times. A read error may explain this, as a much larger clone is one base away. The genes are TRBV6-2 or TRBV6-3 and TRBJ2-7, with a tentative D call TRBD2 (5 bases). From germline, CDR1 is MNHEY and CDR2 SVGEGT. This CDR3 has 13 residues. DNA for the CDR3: TGTGCCAGCAGTTACTCGGACTCCTACGTGCAGTACTTC. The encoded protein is CASSYSDSYVQYF.

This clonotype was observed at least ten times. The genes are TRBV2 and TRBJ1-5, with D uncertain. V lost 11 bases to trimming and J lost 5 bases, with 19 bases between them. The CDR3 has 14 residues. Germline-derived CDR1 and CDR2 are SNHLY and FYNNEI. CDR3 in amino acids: CAAAKAERDQPQHF. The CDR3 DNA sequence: TGTGCCGCCGCGAAGGCTGAGAGAGATCAGCCCCAGCATTTT.

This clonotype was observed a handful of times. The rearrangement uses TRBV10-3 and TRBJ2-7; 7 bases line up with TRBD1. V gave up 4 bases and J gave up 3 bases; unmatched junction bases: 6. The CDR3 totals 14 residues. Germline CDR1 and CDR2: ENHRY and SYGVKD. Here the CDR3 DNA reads TGTGCCATCAGTGCAAGTGGGACAGTCTACGAGCAGTACTTC. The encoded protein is CAISASGTVYEQYF.

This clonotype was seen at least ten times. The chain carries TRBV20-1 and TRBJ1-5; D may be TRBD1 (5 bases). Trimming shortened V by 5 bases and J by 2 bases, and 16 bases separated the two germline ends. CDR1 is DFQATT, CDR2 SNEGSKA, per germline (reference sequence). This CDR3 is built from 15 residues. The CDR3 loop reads CSAWPPGMGNQPQHF. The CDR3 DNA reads TGCAGTGCTTGGCCCCCAGGGATGGGCAATCAGCCCCAGCATTTT.

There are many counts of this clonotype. CDR3 bases: TGCAGTTCCCGTACCGGGACTAGCGCACCCGAGCAGTACTTC. As protein: CSSRTGTSAPEQYF. This rearrangement joins TRBV20-1 to TRBJ2-7; TRBD2 agrees at 10 bases. V gave up 8 bases and J gave up 6 bases; unmatched junction bases: 13. The germline CDR1 and CDR2 sequences are DFQATT and SNEGSKA (reference sequence). The CDR3 contains 14 residues.

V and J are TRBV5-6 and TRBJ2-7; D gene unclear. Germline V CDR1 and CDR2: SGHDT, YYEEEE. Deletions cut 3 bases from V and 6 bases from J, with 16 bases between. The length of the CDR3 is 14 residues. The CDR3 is CASSSDPFPLEQYF. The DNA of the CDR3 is TGTGCCAGCAGCTCTGACCCCTTTCCCCTCGAGCAGTACTTC.

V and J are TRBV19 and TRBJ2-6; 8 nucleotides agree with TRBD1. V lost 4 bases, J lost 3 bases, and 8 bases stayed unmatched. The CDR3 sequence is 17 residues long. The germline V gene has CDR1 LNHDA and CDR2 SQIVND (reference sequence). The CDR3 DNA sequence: TGTGCCAGTAGTACGGACAGGGCCGAATATGGGGCCAACGTCCTGACTTTC. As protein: CASSTDRAEYGANVLTF.

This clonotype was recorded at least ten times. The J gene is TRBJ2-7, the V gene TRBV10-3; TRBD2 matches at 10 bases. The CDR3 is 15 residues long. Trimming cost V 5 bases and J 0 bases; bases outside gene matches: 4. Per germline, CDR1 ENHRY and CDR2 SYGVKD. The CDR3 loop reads CAISRTSGTSYEQYF. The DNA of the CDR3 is TGTGCCATCAGTCGGACTAGCGGTACCTCCTACGAGCAGTACTTC.

The chain's CDR3 is CASGGFQMDEQFF. DNA for the CDR3: TGTGCCAGCGGAGGGTTTCAGATGGATGAGCAGTTCTTC. V is TRBV9 and J is TRBJ2-1, with a possible D match to TRBD2 (6 bases). This CDR3 is 13 amino acids long. Deletions cut 7 bases from V and 8 bases from J, with 16 bases between. The germline V gene has CDR1 SGDLS and CDR2 YYNGEE. Drawing the rest from reference TRBV9 and TRBJ2-1, the complete variable domain is DSGVTQTPKHLITATGQRVTLRCSPRSGDLSVYWYQQSLDQGLQFLIQYYNGEERAKGNILERFSAQQFPDLHSELNLSSLELGDSALYFCASGGFQMDEQFFGPGTRLTVL.

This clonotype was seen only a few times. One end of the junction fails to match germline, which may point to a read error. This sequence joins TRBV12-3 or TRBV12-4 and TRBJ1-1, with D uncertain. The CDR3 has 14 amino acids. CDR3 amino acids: CASSLERWVTEASF. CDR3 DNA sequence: TGTGCCAGCAGTTTAGAGAGGTGGGTCACTGAAGCTTCCTTT.

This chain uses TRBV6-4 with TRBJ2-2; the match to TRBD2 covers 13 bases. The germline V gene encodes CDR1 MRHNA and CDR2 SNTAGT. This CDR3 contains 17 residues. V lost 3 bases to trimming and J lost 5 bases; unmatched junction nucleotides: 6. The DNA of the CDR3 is TGTGCCAGCAGTGAGAGGACTAGCGGGAGTCGAACCGGGGAGCTGTTTTTT. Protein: CASSERTSGSRTGELFF.

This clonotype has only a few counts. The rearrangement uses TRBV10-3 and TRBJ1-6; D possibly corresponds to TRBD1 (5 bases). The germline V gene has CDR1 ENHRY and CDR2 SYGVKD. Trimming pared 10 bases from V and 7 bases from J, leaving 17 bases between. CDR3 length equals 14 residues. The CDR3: CATGRDPQNSPLHF. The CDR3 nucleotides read TGTGCCACCGGCCGGGACCCCCAAAATTCACCCCTCCACTTT.

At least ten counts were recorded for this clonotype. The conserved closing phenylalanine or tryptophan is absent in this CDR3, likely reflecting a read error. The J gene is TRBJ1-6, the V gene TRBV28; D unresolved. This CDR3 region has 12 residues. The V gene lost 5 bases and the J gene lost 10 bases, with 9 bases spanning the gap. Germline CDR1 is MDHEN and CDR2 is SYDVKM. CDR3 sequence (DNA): TGTGCCAGCAGTGCGACCGGCTCACCCCTCCACCTT. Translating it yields CASSATGSPLHL.

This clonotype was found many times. CDR3 nucleotide sequence: TGTGCCAGCAGAGGATTGGACAGGGGCCACGAGCAGTACTTC. Amino acid sequence: CASRGLDRGHEQYF. The chain uses TRBV2 and TRBJ2-7, with 9 positions matching TRBD1. Germline CDR1 and CDR2: SNHLY and FYNNEI. Unmatched junction bases numbered 8, after V lost 6 bases and J lost 5 bases. This CDR3 has 14 amino acids.

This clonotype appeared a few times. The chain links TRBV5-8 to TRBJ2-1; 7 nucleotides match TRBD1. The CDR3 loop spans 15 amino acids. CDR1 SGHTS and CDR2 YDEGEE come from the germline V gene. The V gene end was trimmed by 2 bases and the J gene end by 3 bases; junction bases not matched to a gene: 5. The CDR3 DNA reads TGTGCCAGCAGCTTACGGGACAGACTCTACAATGAGCAGTTCTTC. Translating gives CASSLRDRLYNEQFF.